This T cell receptor beta chain comes out of a study of Tregs in tolerant kidney transplant recipients (dated by TCRdb to the late 2010s). Looking at the study overall: The study applied TCRbeta sequencing to find donor-specific regulatory T cells before combined kidney and bone marrow transplantation and then followed those same cells after transplant. Several methods of expanding Tregs specific for an allogeneic donor were compared by TCRbeta repertoire sequencing in a few healthy controls. The paper as a whole reports these results and caveats: The study was limited by small patient numbers, and the findings need validation in larger populations and under other immunosuppression protocols. Expanding Tregs with activated donor B cells appeared to identify the most biologically relevant and donor-specific TCRbeta repertoire. Biological reproducibility was not directly addressed, though technical replication error appeared minimal.

As encoded in the germline V gene (reference sequence), CDR1 is SGHKS while CDR2 is YYEKEE. Including cysteine and phenylalanine, the CDR3 has 13 amino acids. Here the CDR3 DNA is all that survives: 39 bases in frame from base 1. V was cut back by 3 bases and J by 6 bases, leaving a gap of 12 bases between them. For TCRbeta CDR3 sequencing, genomic DNA was extracted from sorted cells using the QIAGEN DNeasy Blood and Tissue Kit. High-throughput TCRbeta CDR3 sequencing, which included PCR amplification with bias correction and internal controls, was done commercially through immunoSEQ. In the source study's methods: Unique productive TCRbeta sequences were defined by CDR3 nucleotide sequence where primers matched, and otherwise by CDR3 amino acid sequence together with Vbeta and Jbeta genes. To correct sorting error, sequences shared between sorted populations at a frequency ratio of 2:1 or less were removed; the rest were assigned to the higher population. A sequence counted as donor-reactive if, in CFSE-low cells, the sequence had a frequency of at least 0.01% and was expanded at least 5-fold compared with unstimulated cells. Jensen-Shannon divergence, calculated on the top 100 TCRbeta sequences ranked by frequency, was used to quantify repertoire divergence. For any sample with multiple sequencing runs, sorting error was corrected in each run separately before the runs were pooled. In its TCRdb copy, this immuneACCESS table keeps in-frame sequences only and misses some clones. Where compared with another copy, unresolved V genes explain less than half of these, and the others have no known cause. The V and J calls and clone size were taken over from that table, and D and trimming were inferred from the DNA. The sample data list some 240,000 clones, and more than 65% of these were observed just once. In total, the top ten clones hold roughly 0.67% of the sample.

Turning to this clone: What antigen it recognizes has not been identified. No per-base quality is available; no much larger clone lies one base away.

Unstimulated Tregs (CD4+CD25+CD127-), CD4+ non-Tregs (CD4+CD25-), CD4 and CD8 cells were FACS-sorted from thawed PBMCs. Healthy control blood was obtained either as purchased buffy coats or from healthy volunteers. Healthy control blood was processed by Ficoll density gradient to PBMCs and cryopreserved; patient PBMCs were collected before and after transplant. Sequenced material: CD4+ T cells from blood. Recombination connected TRBV5-5 to TRBJ1-2, with a weak D call of TRBD1 (5 bases match). The receptor comes from a human donor in good health. At the DNA level, the sequence is TGTGCCAGCAGCTGGGACGGTAGAGATGGCTACACCTTC. Its translation reads: CASSWDGRDGYTF. With all but the CDR3 taken from the reference TRBV5-5 and TRBJ1-2 genes, the full variable domain is: DAGVTQSPTHLIKTRGQQVTLRCSPISGHKSVSWYQQVLGQGPQFIFQYYEKEERGRGNFPDRFSARQFPNYSSELNVNALLLGDSALYLCASSWDGRDGYTFGSGTRLTVV.